The present T cell receptor (beta chain) was sequenced within a study of T cells in tuberculosis. The CDR3 spans 14 residues. The germline V gene encodes CDR1 SGHRS and CDR2 YFSETQ. V dropped 1 base and J dropped 0 bases, with 8 bases sitting between them. Only in-frame clones appear in the TCRdb table, and some are missing; sequencing was by immunoSEQ multiplex PCR. Of about 34,000 clones in the sample, 91% were seen once. Time point defined: new active TB diagnosis, blood taken before or within 7 days of starting treatment. The receptor's source is an adult with tuberculosis. The source was PBMCs, collected at tuberculosis diagnosis. The rearrangement links TRBV5-1 to TRBJ2-7; no definite D call. The CDR3 region is CASSLTGSSYEQYF. CDR3 DNA: TGCGCCAGCAGCTTGACCGGGTCCTCCTACGAGCAGTACTTC.